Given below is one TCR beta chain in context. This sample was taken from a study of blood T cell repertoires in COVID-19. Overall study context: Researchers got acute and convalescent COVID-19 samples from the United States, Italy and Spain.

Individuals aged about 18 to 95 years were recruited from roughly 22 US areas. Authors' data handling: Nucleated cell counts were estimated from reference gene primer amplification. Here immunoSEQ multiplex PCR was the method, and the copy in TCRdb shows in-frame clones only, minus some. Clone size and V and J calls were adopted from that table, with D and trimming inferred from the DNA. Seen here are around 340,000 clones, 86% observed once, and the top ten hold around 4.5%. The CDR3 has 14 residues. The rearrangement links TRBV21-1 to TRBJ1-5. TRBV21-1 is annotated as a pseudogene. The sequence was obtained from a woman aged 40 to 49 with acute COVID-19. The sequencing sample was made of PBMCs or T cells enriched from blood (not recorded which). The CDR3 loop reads CASSSRESNQPQHF. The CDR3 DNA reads TGTGCCAGCAGCTCTCGCGAGAGCAATCAGCCCCAGCATTTT.